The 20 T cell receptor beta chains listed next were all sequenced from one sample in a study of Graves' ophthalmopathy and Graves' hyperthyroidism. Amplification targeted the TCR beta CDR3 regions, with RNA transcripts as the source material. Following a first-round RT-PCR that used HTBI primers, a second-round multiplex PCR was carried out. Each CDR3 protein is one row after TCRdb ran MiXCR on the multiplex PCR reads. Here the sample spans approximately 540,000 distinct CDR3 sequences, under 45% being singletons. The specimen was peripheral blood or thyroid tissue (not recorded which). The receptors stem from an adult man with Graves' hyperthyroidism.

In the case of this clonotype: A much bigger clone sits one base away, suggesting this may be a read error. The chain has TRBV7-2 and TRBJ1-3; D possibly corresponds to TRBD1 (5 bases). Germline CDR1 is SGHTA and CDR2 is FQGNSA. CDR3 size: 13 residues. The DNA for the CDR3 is TGTGCCAGCAGGCAGGGCTCTGGAGACACCATATATTTT. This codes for CASRQGSGDTIYF.

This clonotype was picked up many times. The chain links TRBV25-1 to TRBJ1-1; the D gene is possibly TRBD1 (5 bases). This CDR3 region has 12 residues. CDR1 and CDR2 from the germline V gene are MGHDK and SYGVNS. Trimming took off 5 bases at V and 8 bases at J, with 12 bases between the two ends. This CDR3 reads CASSPEGLEAFF. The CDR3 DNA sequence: TGTGCCAGCAGTCCTGAGGGGCTAGAAGCTTTCTTT.

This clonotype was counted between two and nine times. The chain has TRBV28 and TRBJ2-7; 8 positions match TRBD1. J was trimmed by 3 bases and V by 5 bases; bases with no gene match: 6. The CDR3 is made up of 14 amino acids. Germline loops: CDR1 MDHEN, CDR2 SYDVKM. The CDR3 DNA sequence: TGTGCCAGCAGTCTCAACAGGGGGAACTACGAGCAGTACTTC. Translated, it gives CASSLNRGNYEQYF.

CDR3 region: CAISVGASNYEQYF. CDR3 in DNA: TGTGCCATCAGTGTGGGGGCCAGCAACTACGAGCAGTACTTC. The J gene is TRBJ2-7, the V gene TRBV10-3, with D perhaps matching TRBD1 (6 bases). Per germline, CDR1 ENHRY and CDR2 SYGVKD. Trimming left V 4 bases short and J 3 bases short, with 13 bases between. The CDR3 sequence is 14 residues long.

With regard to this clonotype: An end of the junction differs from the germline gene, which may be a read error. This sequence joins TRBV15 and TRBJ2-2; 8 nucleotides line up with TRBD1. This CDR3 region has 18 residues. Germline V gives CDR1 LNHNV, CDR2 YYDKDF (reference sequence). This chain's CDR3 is CASSLGPGTGLNTGELFF. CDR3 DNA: TGTGCCAGCAGCTTAGGTCCCGGGACAGGTTTGAACACCGGGGAGCTGTTTTTT.

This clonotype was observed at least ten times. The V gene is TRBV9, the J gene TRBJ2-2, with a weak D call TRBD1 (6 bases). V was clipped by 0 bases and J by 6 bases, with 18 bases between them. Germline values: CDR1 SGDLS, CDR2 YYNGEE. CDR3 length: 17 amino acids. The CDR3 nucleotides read TGTGCCAGCAGCGTAGGGGCCCTAAACAGGGTCGCCGGGGAGCTGTTTTTT. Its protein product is CASSVGALNRVAGELFF.

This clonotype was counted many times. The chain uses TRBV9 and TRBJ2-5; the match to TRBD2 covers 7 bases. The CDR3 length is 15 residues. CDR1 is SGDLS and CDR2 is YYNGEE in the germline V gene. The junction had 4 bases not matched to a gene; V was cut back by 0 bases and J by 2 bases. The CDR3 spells CASSVAGGRQETQYF. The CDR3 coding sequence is TGTGCCAGCAGCGTAGCGGGGGGTCGACAAGAGACCCAGTACTTC.

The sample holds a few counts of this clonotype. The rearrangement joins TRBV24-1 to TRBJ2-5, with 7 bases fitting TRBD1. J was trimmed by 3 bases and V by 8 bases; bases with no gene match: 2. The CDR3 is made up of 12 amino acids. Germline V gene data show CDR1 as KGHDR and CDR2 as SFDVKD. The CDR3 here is CATTDREETQYF. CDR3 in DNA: TGTGCCACCACCGACAGGGAAGAGACCCAGTACTTC.

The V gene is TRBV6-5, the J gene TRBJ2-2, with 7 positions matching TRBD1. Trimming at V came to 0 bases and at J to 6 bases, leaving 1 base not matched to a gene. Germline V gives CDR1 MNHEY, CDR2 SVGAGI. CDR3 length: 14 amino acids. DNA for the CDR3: TGTGCCAGCAGTTACTCTACAGGGGCCGGGGAGCTGTTTTTT. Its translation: CASSYSTGAGELFF.

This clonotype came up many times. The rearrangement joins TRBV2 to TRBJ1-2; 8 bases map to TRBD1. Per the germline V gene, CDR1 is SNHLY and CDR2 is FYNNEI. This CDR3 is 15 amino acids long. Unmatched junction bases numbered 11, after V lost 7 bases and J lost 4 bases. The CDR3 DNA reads TGTGCCAGCACAGGTGTACGGACAGGGCTCTATGGCTACACCTTC. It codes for CASTGVRTGLYGYTF.

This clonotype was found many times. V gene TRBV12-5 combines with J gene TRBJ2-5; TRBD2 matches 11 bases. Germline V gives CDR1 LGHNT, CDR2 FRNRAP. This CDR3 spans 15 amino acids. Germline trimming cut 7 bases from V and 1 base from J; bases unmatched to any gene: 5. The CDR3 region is CASAKTSGAQETQYF. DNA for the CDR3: TGTGCTAGTGCCAAGACTAGCGGGGCCCAAGAGACCCAGTACTTC. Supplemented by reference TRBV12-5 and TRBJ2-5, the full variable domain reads DARVTQTPRHKVTEMGQEVTMRCQPILGHNTVFWYRQTMMQGLELLAYFRNRAPLDDSGMPKDRFSAEMPDATLATLKIQPSEPRDSAVYFCASAKTSGAQETQYFGPGTRLLVL.

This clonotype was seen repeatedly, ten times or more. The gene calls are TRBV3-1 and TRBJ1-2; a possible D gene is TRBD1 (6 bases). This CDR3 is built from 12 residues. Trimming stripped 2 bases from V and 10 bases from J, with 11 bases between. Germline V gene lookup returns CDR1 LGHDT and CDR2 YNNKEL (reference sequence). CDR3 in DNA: TGTGCCAGCAGCCAAAGAACAGGGACCTACACCTTC. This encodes CASSQRTGTYTF.

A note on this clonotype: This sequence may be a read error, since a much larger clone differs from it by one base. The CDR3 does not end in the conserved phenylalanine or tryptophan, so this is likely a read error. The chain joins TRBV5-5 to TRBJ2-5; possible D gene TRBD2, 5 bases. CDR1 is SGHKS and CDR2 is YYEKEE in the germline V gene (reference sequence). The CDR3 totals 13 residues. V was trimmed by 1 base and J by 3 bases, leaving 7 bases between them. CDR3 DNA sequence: TGTGCCAGCAGCTTGCCGGGGAAAGAGACCCAGTACCTC. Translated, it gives CASSLPGKETQYL.

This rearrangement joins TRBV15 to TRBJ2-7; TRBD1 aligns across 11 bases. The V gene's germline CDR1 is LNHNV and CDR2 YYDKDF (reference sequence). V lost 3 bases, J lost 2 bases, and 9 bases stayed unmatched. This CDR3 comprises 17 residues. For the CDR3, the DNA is TGTGCCACCAGCAGCCACACCGGACAGGGGGCTACCTACGAGCAGTACTTC. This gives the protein CATSSHTGQGATYEQYF.

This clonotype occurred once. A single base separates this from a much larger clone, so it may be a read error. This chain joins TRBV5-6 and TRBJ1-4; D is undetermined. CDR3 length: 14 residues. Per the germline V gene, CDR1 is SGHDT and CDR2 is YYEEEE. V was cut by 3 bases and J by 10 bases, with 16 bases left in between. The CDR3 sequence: CASSSQSAYGKLFF. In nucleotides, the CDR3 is TGTGCCAGCAGCTCCCAAAGCGCGTATGGAAAACTGTTTTTT.

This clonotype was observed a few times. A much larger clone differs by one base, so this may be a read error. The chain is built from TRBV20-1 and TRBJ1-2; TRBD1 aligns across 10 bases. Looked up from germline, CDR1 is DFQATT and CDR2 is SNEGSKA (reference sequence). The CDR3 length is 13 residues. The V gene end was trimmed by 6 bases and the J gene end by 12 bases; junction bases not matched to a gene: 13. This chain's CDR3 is CSAPGTGASGHTF. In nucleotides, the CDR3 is TGCAGTGCCCCCGGGACAGGGGCTTCAGGCCACACCTTC.

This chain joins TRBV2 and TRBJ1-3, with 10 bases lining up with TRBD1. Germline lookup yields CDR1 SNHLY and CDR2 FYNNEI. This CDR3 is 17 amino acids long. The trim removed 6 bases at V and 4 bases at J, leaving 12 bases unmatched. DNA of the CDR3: TGTGCCAGCAGGGTCGTGACAGGGGGCGGTGAGGGAAACACCATATATTTT. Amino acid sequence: CASRVVTGGGEGNTIYF.

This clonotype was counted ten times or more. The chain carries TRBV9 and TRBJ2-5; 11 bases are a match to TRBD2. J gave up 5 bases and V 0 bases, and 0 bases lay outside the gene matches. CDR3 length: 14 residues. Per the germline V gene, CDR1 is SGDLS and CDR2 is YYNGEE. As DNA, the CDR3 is TGTGCCAGCAGCGTAGGGACTAGCGGGGAGACCCAGTACTTC. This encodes CASSVGTSGETQYF.

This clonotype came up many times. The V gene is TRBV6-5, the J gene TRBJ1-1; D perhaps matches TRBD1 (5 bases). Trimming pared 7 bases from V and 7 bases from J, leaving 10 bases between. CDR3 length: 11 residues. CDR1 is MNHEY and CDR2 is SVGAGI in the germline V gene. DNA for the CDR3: TGTGCCAGCATTCGGGGCTATGAAGCTTTCTTT. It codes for CASIRGYEAFF.

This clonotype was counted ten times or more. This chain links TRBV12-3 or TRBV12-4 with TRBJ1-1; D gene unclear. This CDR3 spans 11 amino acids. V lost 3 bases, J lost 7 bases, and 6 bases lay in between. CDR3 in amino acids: CASSFGVEAFF. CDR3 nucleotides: TGTGCCAGCAGTTTTGGGGTTGAAGCTTTCTTT.